A single sample gave rise to the 25 T cell receptor beta chains below, sequenced in a study of blood T cell repertoires in COVID-19. Sequencing used immunoSEQ multiplex PCR; TCRdb keeps in-frame clones, though not all of them. The sample has 150,000 or so clones, approximately 90% seen once. Specimen: PBMCs or T cells enriched from blood (not recorded which). These receptors were obtained from a woman between 45 and 60 years old who had recovered from COVID-19.

The chain uses TRBV18 and TRBJ2-3; the D is unclear. The ends were cut back, 0 bases at V and 5 bases at J, with 9 bases in the middle. Germline lookup yields CDR1 KGHSH and CDR2 LQKENI. CDR3 length equals 14 residues. CDR3 DNA sequence: TGTGCCAGCTCACCACCAGTGCGTGGAGATACGCAGTATTTT. Encoded protein: CASSPPVRGDTQYF.

The chain is built from TRBV5-1 and TRBJ2-1, with TRBD1 identical over 7 bases. V was clipped by 4 bases and J by 2 bases; unmatched bases: 6. Germline V gives CDR1 SGHRS, CDR2 YFSETQ. CDR3 length: 15 residues. The CDR3 protein is CASSPGQSAYNEQFF. The CDR3 nucleotides read TGCGCCAGCAGCCCGGGACAGTCTGCCTACAATGAGCAGTTCTTC.

J is TRBJ1-3 and V is TRBV7-9; 8 bases are a match to TRBD1. The CDR3 totals 15 residues. Unmatched junction bases numbered 1, after V lost 3 bases and J lost 0 bases. CDR1 and CDR2 from the germline V gene are SEHNR and FQNEAQ (reference sequence). The CDR3 loop reads CASSLDRASGNTIYF. CDR3 nucleotide sequence: TGTGCCAGCAGCTTGGACAGGGCCTCTGGAAACACCATATATTTT. The whole variable domain, filled in from reference TRBV7-9 and TRBJ1-3, reads DTGVSQNPRHKITKRGQNVTFRCDPISEHNRLYWYRQTLGQGPEFLTYFQNEAQLEKSRLLSDRFSAERPKGSFSTLEIQRTEQGDSAMYLCASSLDRASGNTIYFGEGSWLTVV.

This clone is a singleton in its sample. The rearrangement links TRBV18 to TRBJ1-5, with 10 nucleotides matching TRBD1. The V and J ends lost 5 bases and 7 bases, in that order; junction bases with no gene match: 5. This CDR3 has 14 amino acids. Germline-derived CDR1 and CDR2 are KGHSH and LQKENI. The CDR3 DNA reads TGTGCCAGCTCAGCCGACAGGGGGCTGCAGCCCCAGCATTTT. It encodes CASSADRGLQPQHF.

V and J are TRBV7-9 and TRBJ2-7, with 9 bases that match TRBD1. The trim removed 4 bases at V and 2 bases at J, leaving 6 bases unmatched. CDR3 length: 15 amino acids. From germline, CDR1 is SEHNR and CDR2 FQNEAQ (reference sequence). The CDR3 sequence: CASSSRTGATYEQYF. CDR3 sequence (DNA): TGTGCCAGCAGCTCTCGGACAGGGGCCACCTACGAGCAGTACTTC.

This sequence joins TRBV20-1 and TRBJ2-2; D is ambiguous. Germline assignment: CDR1 DFQATT and CDR2 SNEGSKA (reference sequence). The ends were cut back, 3 bases at V and 4 bases at J, with 9 bases in the middle. The CDR3 is 13 residues long. Here the CDR3 DNA reads TGCAGTGCTAGTGGAGAATTCACCGGGGAGCTGTTTTTT. Its translation is CSASGEFTGELFF.

The chain combines TRBV4-2 with TRBJ2-1, with 10 nucleotides matching TRBD1. CDR3 length: 15 amino acids. V shed 3 bases, J shed 10 bases, and the junction held 9 bases outside the gene matches. Germline V CDR1 and CDR2: LGHNA, YNFKEQ. DNA for the CDR3: TGTGCCAGCAGCCATCCGGGACAGGGGATGGGGGAGCAGTTCTTC. Translation: CASSHPGQGMGEQFF.

This chain uses TRBV2 with TRBJ1-2; no clear D. Germline V gives CDR1 SNHLY, CDR2 FYNNEI. Trimming cost V 6 bases and J 14 bases, with 13 bases left between them. The CDR3 covers 10 residues. CDR3 residues: CASRAAGWTF. The CDR3 DNA reads TGTGCCAGCAGGGCGGCCGGGTGGACCTTC.

The CDR3 DNA reads TGTGCCAGTAGTTTGCAGGGAAATCAGCCCCAGCATTTT. Translated, it gives CASSLQGNQPQHF. This chain connects TRBV19 to TRBJ1-5, with D tentatively TRBD1 (5 bases). Germline V lookup: CDR1 LNHDA, CDR2 SQIVND (reference sequence). V lost 5 bases and J lost 4, with 9 bases in between. The CDR3 has 13 amino acids.

J is TRBJ2-2 and V is TRBV4-2, with a weak D call TRBD1 (6 bases). The CDR3 runs 16 residues. Deletions cut 0 bases from V and 3 bases from J, with 11 bases between. Germline V CDR1 and CDR2: LGHNA, YNFKEQ. CDR3 bases: TGTGCCAGCAGCCAAGAACCCCGGACAGACACCGGGGAGCTGTTTTTT. Translating it yields CASSQEPRTDTGELFF.

The gene calls are TRBV14 and TRBJ1-1; the D gene is possibly TRBD1 (5 bases). The CDR3 is 15 residues long. From germline, CDR1 is SGHDN and CDR2 FVKESK. Trimming shortened V by 1 base and J by 4 bases, and 13 bases separated the two germline ends. The CDR3 is CASSQALGQATEAFF. CDR3 sequence (DNA): TGTGCCAGCAGCCAAGCTTTGGGGCAGGCCACTGAAGCTTTCTTT.

The chain recombines TRBV6-5 with TRBJ2-5; weak D call: TRBD2 (6 bases). This CDR3 contains 16 residues. Trimming pared 2 bases from V and 1 base from J, leaving 14 bases between. Germline-derived CDR1 and CDR2 are MNHEY and SVGAGI. The DNA for the CDR3 is TGTGCCAGCAGTTACACCCATGGGACTCTCCAAGAGACCCAGTACTTC. It encodes CASSYTHGTLQETQYF.

V and J are TRBV27 and TRBJ1-1; tentatively, D is TRBD1 (6 bases). The ends were cut back, 8 bases at V and 1 base at J, with 20 bases in the middle. The V gene's germline CDR1 is MNHEY and CDR2 SMNVEV (reference sequence). The CDR3 totals 16 residues. The CDR3 coding sequence is TGTGCCAGCCTTTCGAGGGGGGGGCCGCGGAACACTGAAGCTTTCTTT. As protein: CASLSRGGPRNTEAFF.

The chain joins TRBV18 to TRBJ1-2; D perhaps matches TRBD1 (6 bases). V shed 3 bases and J shed 7 bases, with 21 bases lying between them. CDR3 length: 16 amino acids. The germline gives CDR1 KGHSH, CDR2 LQKENI. CDR3 sequence (DNA): TGTGCCAGCTCACCGCTAAAACAGGGAAGTTTAGCTGGCTACACCTTC. Its protein is CASSPLKQGSLAGYTF. Variable domain in full (rest from reference TRBV18 and TRBJ1-2): NAGVMQNPRHLVRRRGQEARLRCSPMKGHSHVYWYRQLPEEGLKFMVYLQKENIIDESGMPKERFSAEFPKEGPSILRIQQVVRGDSAAYFCASSPLKQGSLAGYTFGSGTRLTVV.

V gene TRBV2 combines with J gene TRBJ1-2, with 10 nucleotides matching TRBD1. With 4 bases clipped from V and 1 base from J, the junction kept 0 bases outside the gene matches. Germline V gene data show CDR1 as SNHLY and CDR2 as FYNNEI. The CDR3 is made up of 14 amino acids. The CDR3 nucleotides are TGTGCCAGCAGTGGGACAGGGGGTAACTATGGCTACACCTTC. Protein: CASSGTGGNYGYTF. Filled out from reference TRBV2 and TRBJ1-2, the complete variable domain reads EPEVTQTPSHQVTQMGQEVILRCVPISNHLYFYWYRQILGQKVEFLVSFYNNEISEKSEIFDDQFSVERPDGSNFTLKIRSTKLEDSAMYFCASSGTGGNYGYTFGSGTRLTVV.

The chain links TRBV24-1 to TRBJ2-5; TRBD1 matches 8 bases. Trimming took 2 bases from V and 4 from J; bases not matched to a gene: 2. This CDR3 is 14 amino acids long. Germline V CDR1 and CDR2: KGHDR, SFDVKD. In DNA form, the CDR3 reads TGTGCCACCAGTGATTCAGGGGGCCCAGAGACCCAGTACTTC. Protein sequence: CATSDSGGPETQYF.

The chain has TRBV5-4 and TRBJ2-5, with 10 positions matching TRBD2. Germline loops: CDR1 SGHNT, CDR2 YYREEE (reference sequence). The CDR3 runs to 15 residues. V dropped 5 bases and J dropped 5; count of bases not matched to a gene: 9. The CDR3 region is CASSSPSGGGETQYF. Here the CDR3 DNA reads TGTGCCAGCAGTTCTCCTAGCGGGGGAGGCGAGACCCAGTACTTC.

This clone showed up just once. This chain uses TRBV18 with TRBJ1-1, with 8 bases lining up with TRBD1. The V gene's germline CDR1 is KGHSH and CDR2 LQKENI. V shed 3 bases and J 5 bases; nucleotides not matched to a gene: 8. This CDR3 region has 15 residues. CDR3 sequence: CASSPERTGLTEAFF. CDR3 DNA: TGTGCCAGCTCACCCGAAAGGACAGGGCTAACTGAAGCTTTCTTT.

With regard to this clone: This sample also contains other DNA sequences that code for the same CDR3. V is TRBV5-1 and J is TRBJ2-1; 11 bases map to TRBD2. The CDR3 covers 16 residues. Per the germline V gene, CDR1 is SGHRS and CDR2 is YFSETQ. Trimming removed 0 bases from V and 4 bases from J; junction bases left unmatched: 3. DNA for the CDR3: TGCGCCAGCAGCTTGGTGGCTAGCGGGGGGTACAATGAGCAGTTCTTC. This translates into CASSLVASGGYNEQFF.

The J gene is TRBJ1-1, the V gene TRBV5-1; 7 bases match TRBD1. The CDR3 is made up of 12 amino acids. CDR1 and CDR2 (germline): SGHRS, YFSETQ. The ends lost 0 bases at V and 10 bases at J; junction bases unmatched: 3. The CDR3 bases are TGCGCCAGCAGCTTGGACAGGGGCGGAGCTTTCTTT. It encodes CASSLDRGGAFF.

This clone was seen just once. The V and J genes are TRBV9 and TRBJ1-2; TRBD1 matches 8 bases. Germline CDR1 reads SGDLS; CDR2 reads YYNGEE. There are 15 residues in the CDR3. V dropped 4 bases and J dropped 1; count of bases not matched to a gene: 6. CDR3 loop: CASSPRDRGNYGYTF. In nucleotides, the CDR3 is TGTGCCAGCAGCCCCCGCGACAGGGGTAACTATGGCTACACCTTC.

The rearrangement links TRBV6-2 or TRBV6-3 to TRBJ1-1; D perhaps matches TRBD1 (5 bases). Per the germline V gene, CDR1 is MNHEY and CDR2 is SVGEGT. The CDR3 has 17 amino acids. V lost 2 bases and J lost 0, with 16 bases in between. CDR3 in DNA: TGTGCCAGCAGTTACGGTTGGGGGACTCCTATGAACACTGAAGCTTTCTTT. This sequence encodes CASSYGWGTPMNTEAFF.

The genes are TRBV29-1 and TRBJ2-7, with D possibly matching TRBD1 (6 bases). This CDR3 is 14 amino acids long. V lost 1 base to trimming and J lost 3 bases, with 13 bases between them. Germline V gene sequence: CDR1 SQVTM, CDR2 ANQGSEA. CDR3 nucleotide sequence: TGCAGCGTTGAAGTGGGCGGCAGGGGCTACGAGCAGTACTTC. It encodes CSVEVGGRGYEQYF.

A single count supports this clone. The gene calls are TRBV6-5 and TRBJ1-5, with D perhaps TRBD1 (6 bases). Looked up from germline, CDR1 is MNHEY and CDR2 is SVGAGI. The CDR3 is made up of 13 amino acids. V shed 5 bases and J shed 6 bases, with 11 bases lying between them. The CDR3 region is CASSTQGAQPQHF. The DNA of the CDR3 is TGTGCCAGCAGTACACAGGGAGCTCAGCCCCAGCATTTT.

The chain links TRBV4-3 to TRBJ2-3; 10 bases are shared with TRBD2. The CDR3 has 18 amino acids. Germline V gives CDR1 LGHNA, CDR2 YSLEER. V shed 4 bases and J 1 base; nucleotides not matched to a gene: 11. CDR3 bases: TGCGCCAGCAGCCCCAGGTTGAGCGGGGGGGACGGCACAGATACGCAGTATTTT. Translating gives CASSPRLSGGDGTDTQYF.